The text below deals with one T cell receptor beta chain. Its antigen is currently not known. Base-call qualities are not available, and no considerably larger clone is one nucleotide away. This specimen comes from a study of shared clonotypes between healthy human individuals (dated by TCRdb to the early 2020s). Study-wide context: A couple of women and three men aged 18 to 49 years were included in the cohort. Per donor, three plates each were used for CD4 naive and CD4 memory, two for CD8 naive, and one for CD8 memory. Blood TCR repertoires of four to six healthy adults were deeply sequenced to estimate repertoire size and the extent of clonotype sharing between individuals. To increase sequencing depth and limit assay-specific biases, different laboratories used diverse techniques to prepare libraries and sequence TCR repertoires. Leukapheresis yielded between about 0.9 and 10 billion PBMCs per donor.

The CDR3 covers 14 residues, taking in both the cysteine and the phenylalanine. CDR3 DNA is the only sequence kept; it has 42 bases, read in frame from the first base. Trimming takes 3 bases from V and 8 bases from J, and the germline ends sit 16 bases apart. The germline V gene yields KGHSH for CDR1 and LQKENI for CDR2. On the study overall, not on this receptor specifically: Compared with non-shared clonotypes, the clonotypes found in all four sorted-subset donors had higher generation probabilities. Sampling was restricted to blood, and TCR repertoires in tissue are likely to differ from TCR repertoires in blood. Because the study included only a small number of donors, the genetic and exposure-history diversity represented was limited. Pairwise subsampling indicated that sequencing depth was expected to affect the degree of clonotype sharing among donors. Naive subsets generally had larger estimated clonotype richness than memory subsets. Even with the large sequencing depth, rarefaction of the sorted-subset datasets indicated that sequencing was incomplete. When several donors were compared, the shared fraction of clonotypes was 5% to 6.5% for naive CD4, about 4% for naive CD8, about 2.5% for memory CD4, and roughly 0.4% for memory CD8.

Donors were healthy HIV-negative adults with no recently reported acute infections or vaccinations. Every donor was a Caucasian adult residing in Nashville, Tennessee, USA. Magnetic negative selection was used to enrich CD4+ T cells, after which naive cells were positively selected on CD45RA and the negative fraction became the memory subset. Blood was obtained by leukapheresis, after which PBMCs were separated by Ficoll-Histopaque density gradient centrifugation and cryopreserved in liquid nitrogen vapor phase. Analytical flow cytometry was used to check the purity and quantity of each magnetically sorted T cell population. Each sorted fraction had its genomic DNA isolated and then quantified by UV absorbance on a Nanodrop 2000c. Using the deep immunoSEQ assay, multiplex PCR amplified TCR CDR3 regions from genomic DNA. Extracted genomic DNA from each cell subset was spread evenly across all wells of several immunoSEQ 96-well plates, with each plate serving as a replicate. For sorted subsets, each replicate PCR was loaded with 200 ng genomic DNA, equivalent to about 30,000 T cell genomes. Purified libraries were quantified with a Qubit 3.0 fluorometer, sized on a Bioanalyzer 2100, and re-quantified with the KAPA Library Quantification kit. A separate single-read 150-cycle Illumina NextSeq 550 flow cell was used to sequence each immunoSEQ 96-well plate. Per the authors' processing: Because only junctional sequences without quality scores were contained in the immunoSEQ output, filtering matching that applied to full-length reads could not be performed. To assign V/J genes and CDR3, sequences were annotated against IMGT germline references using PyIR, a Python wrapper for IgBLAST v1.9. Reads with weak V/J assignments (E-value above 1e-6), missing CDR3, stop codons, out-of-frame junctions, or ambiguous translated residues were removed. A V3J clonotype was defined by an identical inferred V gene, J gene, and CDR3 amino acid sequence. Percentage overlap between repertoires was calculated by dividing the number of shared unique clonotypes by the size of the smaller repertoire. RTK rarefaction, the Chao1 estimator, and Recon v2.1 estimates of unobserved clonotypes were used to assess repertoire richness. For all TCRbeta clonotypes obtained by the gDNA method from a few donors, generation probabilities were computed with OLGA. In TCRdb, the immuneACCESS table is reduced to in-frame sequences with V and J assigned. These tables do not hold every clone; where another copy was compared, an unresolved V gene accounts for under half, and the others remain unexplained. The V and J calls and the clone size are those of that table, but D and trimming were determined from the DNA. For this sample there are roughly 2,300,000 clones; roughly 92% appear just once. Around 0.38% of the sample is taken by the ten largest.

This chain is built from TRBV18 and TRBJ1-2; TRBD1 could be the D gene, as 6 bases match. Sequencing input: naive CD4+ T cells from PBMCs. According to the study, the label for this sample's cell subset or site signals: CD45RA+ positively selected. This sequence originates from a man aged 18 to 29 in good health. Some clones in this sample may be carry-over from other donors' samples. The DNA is TGTGCCAGCTCACCGTCACAGGGTCCGGAAGGCTACACCTTC. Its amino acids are CASSPSQGPEGYTF.